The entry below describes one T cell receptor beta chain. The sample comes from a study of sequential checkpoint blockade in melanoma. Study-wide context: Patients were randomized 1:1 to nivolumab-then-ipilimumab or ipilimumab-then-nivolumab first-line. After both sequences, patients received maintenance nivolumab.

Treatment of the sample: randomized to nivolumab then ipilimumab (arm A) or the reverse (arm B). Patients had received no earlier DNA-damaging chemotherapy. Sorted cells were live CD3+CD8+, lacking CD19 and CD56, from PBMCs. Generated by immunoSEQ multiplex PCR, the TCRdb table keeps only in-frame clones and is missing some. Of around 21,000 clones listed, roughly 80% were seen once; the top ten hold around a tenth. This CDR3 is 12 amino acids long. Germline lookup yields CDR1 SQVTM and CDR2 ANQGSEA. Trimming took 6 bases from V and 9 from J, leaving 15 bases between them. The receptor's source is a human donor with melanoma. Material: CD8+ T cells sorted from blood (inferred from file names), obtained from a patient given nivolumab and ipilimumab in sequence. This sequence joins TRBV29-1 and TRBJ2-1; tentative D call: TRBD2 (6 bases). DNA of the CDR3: TGCAGCGTAGGTACGCTCGGGGGTGAGCAGTTCTTC. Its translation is CSVGTLGGEQFF.